This TCR beta chain appears in the sequencing data of a study of T cell responses to AZD1222 COVID-19 vaccine. Study-level results: Reports say nearly half of spike-specific TCRs go after unmutated variant regions. Spike-wide coverage was observed for vaccine-associated CD4 TCRs, with dominant responses at 160-218 and 743-854. A mostly white British donor set with more females was recruited, and clonal diversity was possibly underestimated. It was only 6 or 7 AZD1222 recipients who were seropositive at baseline.

About this clone itself: Its antigen is as yet unknown.

Here immunoSEQ multiplex PCR was the method, and the copy in TCRdb shows in-frame clones only, minus some. This sample has under 150,000 clones, with around nine tenths found just once. CDR3 length equals 15 residues. CDR1 is MNHEY, CDR2 SMNVEV, per germline (reference sequence). Germline trimming cut 2 bases from V and 7 bases from J; bases unmatched to any gene: 3. The sequencing used peripheral blood, collected on day 0 of AZD1222 vaccination. This TCR came from an adult in good health. The rearrangement links TRBV27 to TRBJ2-1; 12 positions match TRBD2. The chain's CDR3 is CASSLVLAGGNEQFF. The CDR3 DNA reads as TGTGCCAGCAGTTTAGTACTAGCGGGAGGTAATGAGCAGTTCTTC.